These 17 T cell receptor beta chains originate from one sample sequenced in a study of prognosis after radiotherapy for stage I lung cancer. Multiplex PCR in two rounds served to amplify TCR beta CDR3 from genomic DNA. Primers specific to each TRBV and TRBJ gene were used in first-round PCR. Via MiXCR, TCRdb re-called the multiplex PCR reads, giving one row per CDR3 protein. The data contain nearly 25,000 distinct CDR3 sequences, more than 35% of them singletons. The sample consisted of PBMCs, taken before or after stereotactic body radiation therapy (not recorded which). Receptors originate from a donor at least 50 years old with non-small cell lung cancer.

This clonotype turned up a few times. The CDR3 bases are TGTGCCACCAGTGATCTGGGCCTAGATACGCAGTATTTT. It is translated as CATSDLGLDTQYF. J is TRBJ2-3 and V is TRBV24-1; D not certain. V lost 3 bases to trimming and J lost 5 bases, with 8 bases between them. Per germline, CDR1 KGHDR and CDR2 SFDVKD. The CDR3 is 13 amino acids.

This clonotype appeared many times. This chain connects TRBV29-1 to TRBJ1-5; D call uncertain. Trimming shortened V by 4 bases and J by 3 bases, and 10 bases separated the two germline ends. Germline values: CDR1 SQVTM, CDR2 ANQGSEA. This CDR3 spans 13 amino acids. CDR3 sequence: CSVGSVNNQPQHF. The CDR3 DNA reads as TGCAGCGTTGGTTCTGTAAACAATCAGCCCCAGCATTTT. Supplemented by reference TRBV29-1 and TRBJ1-5, the full variable domain reads SAVISQKPSRDICQRGTSLTIQCQVDSQVTMMFWYRQQPGQSLTLIATANQGSEATYESGFVIDKFPISRPNLTFSTLTVSNMSPEDSSIYLCSVGSVNNQPQHFGDGTRLSIL.

On this clonotype: A far larger clone is one base from this, pointing to a likely read error. The V call is TRBV6-9, the J call TRBJ2-7; maybe TRBD2 (6 bases). CDR3 length: 14 amino acids. Germline V gives CDR1 MNHGY, CDR2 SVAAGI. The CDR3 sequence: CASSPGGFSYAQYF. The DNA for the CDR3 is TGTGCCAGCAGTCCCGGGGGATTCTCCTACGCGCAGTACTTC.

This clonotype was recorded at least ten times. This chain links TRBV11-2 with TRBJ2-1, with 8 positions matching TRBD1. This CDR3 has 15 residues. CDR1 SGHAT and CDR2 FQNNGV come from the germline V gene. V was pared by 5 bases and J by 8 bases, with 11 bases of the junction left unmatched. The CDR3 loop reads CASSRAAGGADEQFF. Written as DNA, the CDR3 is TGTGCCAGCAGCCGTGCGGCAGGGGGCGCGGATGAGCAGTTCTTC.

V usage is TRBV7-8 and J usage is TRBJ2-1; 7 positions match TRBD2. This CDR3 is built from 16 residues. The germline V gene has CDR1 SGHVS and CDR2 FQNEAQ. The DNA for the CDR3 is TGTGTCAGTAGCTTAGTTCGACTAGCCCTCCGGAATGAGCAGTTCTTC. Protein: CVSSLVRLALRNEQFF.

By sample fraction, this clonotype is medium-sized (0.01 to 0.1%). The rearrangement links TRBV28 to TRBJ1-2, with D unclear. V lost 0 bases, J lost 6 bases, and 8 bases lay in between. CDR1 is MDHEN and CDR2 is SYDVKM in the germline V gene. The CDR3 covers 13 residues. CDR3 bases: TGTGCCAGCAGTTTATGGGGAGGTAATGGCTACACCTTC. Its protein is CASSLWGGNGYTF.

Comments on this clonotype: A junction end diverges from the germline sequence, so it may reflect a read error. The chain recombines TRBV5-1 with TRBJ2-3; the D gene is possibly TRBD2 (6 bases). CDR1 SGHRS and CDR2 YFSETQ come from the germline V gene. The CDR3 has 15 amino acids. The CDR3 DNA reads TGCGCCAGCAGCTTGTTGACTAGTGGAACAGATACTCAGTATTTT. Amino acids: CASSLLTSGTDTQYF.

This clonotype was seen a few times. The genes are TRBV4-2 and TRBJ2-1; weak D call: TRBD1 (5 bases). Trimming pared 0 bases from V and 1 base from J, leaving 13 bases between. The germline gives CDR1 LGHNA, CDR2 YNFKEQ. The CDR3 consists of 17 residues. The DNA of the CDR3 is TGTGCCAGCAGCCAAGACTCGACAGCAAATTCCTACAATGAGCAGTTCTTC. Its protein is CASSQDSTANSYNEQFF.

The chain couples TRBV7-3 to TRBJ2-1, with D maybe TRBD2 (6 bases). V was cut by 3 bases and J by 13 bases, with 19 bases left in between. CDR3 length: 14 residues. In germline, CDR1 is SGHTA, CDR2 FQGTGA. This chain's CDR3 is CASSLGLPPNYQFF. CDR3 coding DNA: TGTGCCAGCAGCTTGGGACTTCCACCCAATTATCAGTTCTTC.

The chain employs TRBV15 and TRBJ1-2; D gene uncertain. This CDR3 is built from 16 residues. Germline V gene sequence: CDR1 LNHNV, CDR2 YYDKDF (reference sequence). V was shortened by 5 bases and J by 5 bases, with 21 bases between the two germline ends. The DNA of the CDR3 is TGTGCCACCAGCGGACCAGCGGACGACTGGGGATATGGCTACACCTTC. Translated: CATSGPADDWGYGYTF.

The genes are TRBV12-3 or TRBV12-4 and TRBJ2-2; possible D gene TRBD1, 5 bases. Trimming cost V 3 bases and J 5 bases, with 10 bases left between them. The CDR3 is 14 amino acids. CDR3 in DNA: TGTGCCAGCAGTTTCAGGGCCCAAACCGGGGAGCTGTTTTTT. Translating it yields CASSFRAQTGELFF.

The table lists this clonotype with many counts. The chain is built from TRBV15 and TRBJ2-1, with 8 bases fitting TRBD2. Germline trimming cut 3 bases from V and 7 bases from J; bases unmatched to any gene: 5. There are 14 residues in the CDR3. Germline V CDR1 and CDR2: LNHNV, YYDKDF (reference sequence). The CDR3: CATSRRTSYNEQFF. Here the CDR3 DNA reads TGTGCCACCAGCAGGAGGACTAGCTATAATGAGCAGTTCTTC.

Remarks on this clonotype: Relative to the germline gene, one junction end is altered; a read error may explain this. This chain uses TRBV12-3 or TRBV12-4 with TRBJ2-7, with D possibly being TRBD2 (6 bases). The CDR3 consists of 13 residues. The DNA of the CDR3 is TGTGACAGCAGAGATAGCGGAACCTACGAGCAGTACTTC. It encodes CDSRDSGTYEQYF.

With regard to this clonotype: With a far larger clone one base away, a read error is the likely cause. This sequence joins TRBV6-2 or TRBV6-3 and TRBJ2-1; 10 bases are shared with TRBD2. CDR1 and CDR2 from the germline V gene are MNHEY and SVGEGT. The CDR3 sequence is 20 residues long. V was pared by 5 bases and J by 3 bases, with 19 bases of the junction left unmatched. In DNA, the CDR3 is TGTGCCAGCAGTCCCGGGCGGGCTAGCGGGAGTTCGAGCTACTACAATGAGCAGTTCTTC. This sequence encodes CASSPGRASGSSSYYNEQFF.

A single count supports this clonotype. V is TRBV5-1 and J is TRBJ2-3; D remains unclear. V shed 6 bases and J shed 2 bases, with 22 bases lying between them. The germline V gene has CDR1 SGHRS and CDR2 YFSETQ. This CDR3 has 17 residues. CDR3 sequence reads: CASILRMPPSITDTQYF. CDR3 in DNA: TGCGCCAGCATCCTCAGGATGCCCCCTTCTATCACAGATACGCAGTATTTT. Combining the CDR3 with reference TRBV5-1 and TRBJ2-3 gives the whole variable domain KAGVTQTPRYLIKTRGQQVTLSCSPISGHRSVSWYQQTPGQGLQFLFEYFSETQRNKGNFPGRFSGRQFSNSRSEMNVSTLELGDSALYLCASILRMPPSITDTQYFGPGTRLTVL.

This clonotype is labeled as medium-sized. The genes are TRBV19 and TRBJ2-2; 7 nucleotides line up with TRBD1. The CDR3 spans 15 residues. V lost 3 bases, J lost 4 bases, and 5 bases stayed unmatched. Looked up from germline, CDR1 is LNHDA and CDR2 is SQIVND (reference sequence). The CDR3 spells CASSMGQIRTGELFF. CDR3 DNA sequence: TGTGCCAGTAGTATGGGACAGATCCGCACCGGGGAGCTGTTTTTT.

The chain links TRBV20-1 to TRBJ2-7; 12 bases line up with TRBD2. CDR3 length: 18 amino acids. From germline, CDR1 is DFQATT and CDR2 SNEGSKA (reference sequence). Germline trimming cut 2 bases from V and 0 bases from J; bases unmatched to any gene: 11. The CDR3 region has the DNA TGCAGTGCTAGATTAACGACTAGCGGGAGTTGGGACTCCTACGAGCAGTACTTC. Its protein is CSARLTTSGSWDSYEQYF.